This section outlines one TCR beta chain sequence together with its context. What it binds is not known. This sample is part of a study of cytomegalovirus exposure and HLA in healthy donors. Findings and caveats of the study: One cluster of highly shared sequence variants probably arose as a sequencing artifact. Investigators reported 150 to 200 TCR beta chains as tied to cytomegalovirus.

The CDR3 has 19 amino acids. The V and J ends lost 3 bases and 0 bases, in that order; junction bases with no gene match: 11. Per the germline V gene, CDR1 is MNHEY and CDR2 is SMNVEV (reference sequence). Amplification used 60 Vbeta primers and 13 Jbeta primers. Only in-frame clones appear in the TCRdb table, and some are missing; sequencing was by immunoSEQ multiplex PCR. The profile shows 130,000 to 150,000 clones, under 80% of them singletons. The rearrangement joins TRBV27 to TRBJ2-3; 11 positions agree with TRBD2. The material sequenced was PBMCs. The source is a man between 18 and 29 years old in good health and CMV-seropositive. DNA of the CDR3: TGTGCCAGCAGTTTTGGGCTAGCGGGGGGATTTCCTAGCACAGATACGCAGTATTTT. Its protein product is CASSFGLAGGFPSTDTQYF.